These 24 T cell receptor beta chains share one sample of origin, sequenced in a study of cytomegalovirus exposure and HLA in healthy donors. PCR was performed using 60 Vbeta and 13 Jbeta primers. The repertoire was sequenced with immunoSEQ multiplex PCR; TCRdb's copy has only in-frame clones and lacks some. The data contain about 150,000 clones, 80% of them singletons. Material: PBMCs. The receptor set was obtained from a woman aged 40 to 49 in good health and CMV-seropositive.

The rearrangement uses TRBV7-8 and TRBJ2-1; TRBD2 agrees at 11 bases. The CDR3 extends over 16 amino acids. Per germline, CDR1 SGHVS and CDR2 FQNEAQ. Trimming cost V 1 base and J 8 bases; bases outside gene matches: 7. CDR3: CASSLVLAGVGYEQFF. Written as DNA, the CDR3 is TGTGCCAGCAGCTTAGTACTAGCGGGAGTCGGTTATGAGCAGTTCTTC.

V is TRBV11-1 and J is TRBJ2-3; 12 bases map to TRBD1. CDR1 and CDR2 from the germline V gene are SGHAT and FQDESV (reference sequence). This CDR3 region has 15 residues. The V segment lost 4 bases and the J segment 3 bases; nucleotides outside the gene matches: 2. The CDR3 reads CASSWDRGRTDTQYF. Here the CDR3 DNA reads TGTGCCAGCAGCTGGGACAGGGGGCGGACAGATACGCAGTATTTT.

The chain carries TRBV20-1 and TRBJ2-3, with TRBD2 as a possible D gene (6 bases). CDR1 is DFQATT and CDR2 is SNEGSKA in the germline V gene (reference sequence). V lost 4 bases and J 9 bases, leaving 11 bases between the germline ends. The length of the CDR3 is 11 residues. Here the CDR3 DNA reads TGCAGTGCTACGGAGGGGTTGACGCAGTATTTT. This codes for CSATEGLTQYF.

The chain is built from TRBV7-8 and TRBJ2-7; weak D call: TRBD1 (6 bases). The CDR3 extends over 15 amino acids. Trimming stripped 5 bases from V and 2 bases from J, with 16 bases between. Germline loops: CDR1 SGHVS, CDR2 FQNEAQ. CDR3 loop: CASSTRQVLAYEQYF. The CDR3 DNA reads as TGTGCCAGCAGCACCCGACAGGTTCTGGCCTACGAGCAGTACTTC.

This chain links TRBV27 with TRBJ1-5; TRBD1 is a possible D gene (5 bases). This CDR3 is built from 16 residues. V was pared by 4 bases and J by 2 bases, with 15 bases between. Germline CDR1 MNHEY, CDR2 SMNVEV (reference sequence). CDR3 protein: CASSSRLGQGNQPQHF. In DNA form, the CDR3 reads TGTGCCAGCAGTTCACGCTTGGGGCAGGGCAATCAGCCCCAGCATTTT.

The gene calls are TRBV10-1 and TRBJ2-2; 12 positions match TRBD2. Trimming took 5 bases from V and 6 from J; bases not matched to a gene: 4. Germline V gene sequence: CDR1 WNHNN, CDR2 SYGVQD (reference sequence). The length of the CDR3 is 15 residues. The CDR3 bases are TGCGCCAGCAGTAGACTAGCGGGAGAGGCCGGGGAGCTGTTTTTT. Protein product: CASSRLAGEAGELFF.

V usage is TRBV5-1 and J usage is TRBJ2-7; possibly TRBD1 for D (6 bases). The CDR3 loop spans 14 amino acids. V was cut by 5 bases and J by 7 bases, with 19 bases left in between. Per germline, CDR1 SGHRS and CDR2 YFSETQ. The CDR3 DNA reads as TGCGCCAGCAGGCTCCCCGGGACATCACTAGAGCAGTACTTC. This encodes CASRLPGTSLEQYF. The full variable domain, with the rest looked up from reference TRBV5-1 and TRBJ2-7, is KAGVTQTPRYLIKTRGQQVTLSCSPISGHRSVSWYQQTPGQGLQFLFEYFSETQRNKGNFPGRFSGRQFSNSRSEMNVSTLELGDSALYLCASRLPGTSLEQYFGPGTRLTVT.

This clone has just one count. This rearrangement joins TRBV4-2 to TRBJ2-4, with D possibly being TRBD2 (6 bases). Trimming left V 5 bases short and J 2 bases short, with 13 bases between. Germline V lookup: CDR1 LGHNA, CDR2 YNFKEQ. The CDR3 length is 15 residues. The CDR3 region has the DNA TGTGCCAGCAGCGACGGCCGGGGGTCCAAAAACATTCAGTACTTC. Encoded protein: CASSDGRGSKNIQYF.

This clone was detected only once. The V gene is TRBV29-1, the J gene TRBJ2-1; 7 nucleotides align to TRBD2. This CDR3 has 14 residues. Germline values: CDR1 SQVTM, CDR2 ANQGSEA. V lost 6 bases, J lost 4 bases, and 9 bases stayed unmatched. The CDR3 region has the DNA TGCAGCGTAAAACCCGGGACTAATTACAATGAGCAGTTCTTC. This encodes CSVKPGTNYNEQFF.

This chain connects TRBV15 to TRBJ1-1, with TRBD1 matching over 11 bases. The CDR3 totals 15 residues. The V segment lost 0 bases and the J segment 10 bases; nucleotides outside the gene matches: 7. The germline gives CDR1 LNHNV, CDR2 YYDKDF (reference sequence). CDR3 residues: CATSRDRGQGAGAFF. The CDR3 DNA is TGTGCCACCAGCAGAGATCGAGGACAGGGGGCGGGAGCTTTCTTT.

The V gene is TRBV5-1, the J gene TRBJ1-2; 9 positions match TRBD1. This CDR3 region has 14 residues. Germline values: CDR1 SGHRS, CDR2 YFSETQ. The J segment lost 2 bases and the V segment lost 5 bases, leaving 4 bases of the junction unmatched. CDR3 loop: CASRLGTGNYGYTF. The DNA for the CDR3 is TGCGCCAGCAGACTGGGGACAGGGAACTATGGCTACACCTTC. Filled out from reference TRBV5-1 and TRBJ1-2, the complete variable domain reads KAGVTQTPRYLIKTRGQQVTLSCSPISGHRSVSWYQQTPGQGLQFLFEYFSETQRNKGNFPGRFSGRQFSNSRSEMNVSTLELGDSALYLCASRLGTGNYGYTFGSGTRLTVV.

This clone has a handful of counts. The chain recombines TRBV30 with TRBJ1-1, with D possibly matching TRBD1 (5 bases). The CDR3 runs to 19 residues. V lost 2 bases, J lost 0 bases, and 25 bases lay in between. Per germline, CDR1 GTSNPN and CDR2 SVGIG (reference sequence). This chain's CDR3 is CAWSLFDPGQGRLNTEAFF. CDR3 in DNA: TGTGCCTGGAGTCTTTTTGATCCGGGCCAGGGTAGGTTGAACACTGAAGCTTTCTTT.

The CDR3 sequence: CASSLTGDFPYNEQFF. CDR3 coding DNA: TGCGCCAGCAGTCTTACAGGGGATTTCCCCTACAATGAGCAGTTCTTC. The chain joins TRBV10-2 to TRBJ2-1; 7 bases match TRBD1. Germline V CDR1 and CDR2: WSHSY, SAAADI. Trimming took 5 bases from V and 2 from J; bases not matched to a gene: 9. The CDR3 extends over 16 amino acids.

DNA for the CDR3: TGTGCCAGCAGCGTATCCCCAGGCGGGAGCTCTGGAAACACCATATATTTT. This sequence encodes CASSVSPGGSSGNTIYF. V and J are TRBV9 and TRBJ1-3, with D uncertain. In germline, CDR1 is SGDLS, CDR2 YYNGEE. CDR3 length equals 17 residues. The V and J ends lost 1 base and 0 bases respectively, with 14 bases between them.

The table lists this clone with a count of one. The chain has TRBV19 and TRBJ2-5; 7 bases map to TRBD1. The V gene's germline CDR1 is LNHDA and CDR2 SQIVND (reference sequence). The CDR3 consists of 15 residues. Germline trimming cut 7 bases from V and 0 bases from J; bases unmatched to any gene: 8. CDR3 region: CASTPGQRNQETQYF. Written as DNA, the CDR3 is TGTGCCAGTACCCCGGGACAGAGAAACCAAGAGACCCAGTACTTC.

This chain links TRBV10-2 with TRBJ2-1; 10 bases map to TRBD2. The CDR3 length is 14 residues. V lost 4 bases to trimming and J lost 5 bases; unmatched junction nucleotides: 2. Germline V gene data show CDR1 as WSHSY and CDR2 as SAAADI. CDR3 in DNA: TGCGCCAGCAGTGTAGCGGGAGGACACAATGAGCAGTTCTTC. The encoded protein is CASSVAGGHNEQFF.

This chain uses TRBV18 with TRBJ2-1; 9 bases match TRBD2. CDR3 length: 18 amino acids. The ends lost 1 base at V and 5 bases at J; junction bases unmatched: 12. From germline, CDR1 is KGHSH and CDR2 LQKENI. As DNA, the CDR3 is TGTGCCAGCTCACCACAGCAAGGGGTGACTAGCGGTAACAATGAGCAGTTCTTC. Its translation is CASSPQQGVTSGNNEQFF. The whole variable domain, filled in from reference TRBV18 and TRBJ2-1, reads NAGVMQNPRHLVRRRGQEARLRCSPMKGHSHVYWYRQLPEEGLKFMVYLQKENIIDESGMPKERFSAEFPKEGPSILRIQQVVRGDSAAYFCASSPQQGVTSGNNEQFFGPGTRLTVL.

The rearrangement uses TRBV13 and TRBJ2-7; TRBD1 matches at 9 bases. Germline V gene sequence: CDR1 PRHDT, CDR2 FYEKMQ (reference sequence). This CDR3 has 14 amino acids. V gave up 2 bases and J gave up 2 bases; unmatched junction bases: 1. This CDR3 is CASSLRTGAYEQYF. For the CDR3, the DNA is TGTGCCAGCAGCTTAAGGACAGGGGCCTACGAGCAGTACTTC.

The DNA for the CDR3 is TGTGCCAGCAGTTGGGGACTAGCGGGACAATCCTACAATGAGCAGTTCTTC. Protein: CASSWGLAGQSYNEQFF. V gene TRBV27 combines with J gene TRBJ2-1, with TRBD2 identical over 13 bases. This CDR3 has 17 residues. The V gene's germline CDR1 is MNHEY and CDR2 SMNVEV (reference sequence). V shed 4 bases and J 1 base; nucleotides not matched to a gene: 4.

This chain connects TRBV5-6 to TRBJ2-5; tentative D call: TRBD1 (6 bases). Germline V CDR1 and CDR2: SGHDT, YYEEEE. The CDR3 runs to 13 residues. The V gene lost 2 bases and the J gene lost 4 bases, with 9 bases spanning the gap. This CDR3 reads CASSFQGRETQYF. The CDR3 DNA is TGTGCCAGCAGCTTCCAGGGGAGAGAGACCCAGTACTTC.

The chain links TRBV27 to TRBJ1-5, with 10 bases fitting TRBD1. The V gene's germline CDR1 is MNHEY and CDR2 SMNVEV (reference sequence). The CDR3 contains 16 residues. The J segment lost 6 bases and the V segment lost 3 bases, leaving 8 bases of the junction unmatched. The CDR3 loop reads CASSFAGQGLGQPQHF. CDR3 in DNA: TGTGCCAGCAGTTTCGCGGGACAGGGGTTGGGTCAGCCCCAGCATTTT.

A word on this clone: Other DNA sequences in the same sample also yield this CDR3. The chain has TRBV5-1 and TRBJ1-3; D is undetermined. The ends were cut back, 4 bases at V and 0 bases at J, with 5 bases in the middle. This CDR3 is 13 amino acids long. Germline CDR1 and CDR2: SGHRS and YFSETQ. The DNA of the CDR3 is TGCGCCAGCAGCCCGGGCTCTGGAAACACCATATATTTT. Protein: CASSPGSGNTIYF.

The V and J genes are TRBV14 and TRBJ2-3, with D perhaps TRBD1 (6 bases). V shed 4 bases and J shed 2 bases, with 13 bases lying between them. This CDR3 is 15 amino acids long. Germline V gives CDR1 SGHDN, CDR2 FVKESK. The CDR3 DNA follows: TGTGCCAGCAGCCGGACAGCTTCGTACACAGATACGCAGTATTTT. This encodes CASSRTASYTDTQYF.

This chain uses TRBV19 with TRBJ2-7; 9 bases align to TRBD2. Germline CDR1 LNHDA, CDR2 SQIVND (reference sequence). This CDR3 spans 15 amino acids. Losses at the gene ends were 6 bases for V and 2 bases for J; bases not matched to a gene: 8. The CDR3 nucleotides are TGTGCCAGTAGCCCGGGACTAGCCCGTACCTACGAGCAGTACTTC. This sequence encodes CASSPGLARTYEQYF.